Presented here are 20 T cell receptor beta chains from one specimen sequenced in a study of T-cell memory formation after mild COVID-19. Each CDR3 protein gets one entry after TCRdb re-called the 5' RACE reads with MiXCR. The sample has hundreds of thousands of distinct CDR3 sequences; approximately 16% are singletons. The sequencing sample was made of PBMCs or a T cell subset sorted from them (not recorded which). Source of these receptors: a man aged 18 to 35 who had mild COVID-19 (a few samples of this study predate the infection). Cell type and time point are not known.

This chain uses TRBV7-9 with TRBJ1-2; a possible D gene is TRBD1 (5 bases). The CDR3 consists of 15 residues. Germline CDR1 and CDR2: SEHNR and FQNEAQ (reference sequence). V was trimmed by 6 bases and J by 0 bases, leaving 14 bases between them. CDR3 bases: TGTGCCAGCAGACACCGGGACGGTCCTAACTATGGCTACACCTTC. Amino acids: CASRHRDGPNYGYTF.

This rearrangement joins TRBV5-1 to TRBJ1-2; a weak D match, TRBD1 (5 bases). Germline V gives CDR1 SGHRS, CDR2 YFSETQ. V lost 4 bases and J lost 1, with 8 bases in between. CDR3 length equals 13 residues. The CDR3 protein is CASSIDSNYGYTF. CDR3 DNA: TGCGCCAGCAGCATCGACAGTAACTATGGCTACACCTTC.

The J gene is TRBJ2-3, the V gene TRBV7-2, with a weak D call TRBD1 (6 bases). There are 13 residues in the CDR3. CDR1 SGHTA and CDR2 FQGNSA come from the germline V gene. V dropped 5 bases and J dropped 2 bases, with 8 bases sitting between them. The CDR3 nucleotides read TGTGCCAGCAGCGAGGGGGTCACAGATACGCAGTATTTT. It codes for CASSEGVTDTQYF.

DNA of the CDR3: TGTGCCAGCAGCAGACAGGGGGTGGGGGAGCAGTACTTC. Protein sequence: CASSRQGVGEQYF. This sequence joins TRBV6-5 and TRBJ2-7; 9 nucleotides agree with TRBD1. This CDR3 spans 13 amino acids. The germline V gene encodes CDR1 MNHEY and CDR2 SVGAGI. Germline trimming cut 6 bases from V and 7 bases from J; bases unmatched to any gene: 7.

This clonotype has just a few counts. The chain uses TRBV15 and TRBJ2-1; 8 bases are a match to TRBD2. In germline, CDR1 is LNHNV, CDR2 YYDKDF (reference sequence). This CDR3 contains 13 residues. With V trimmed by 8 bases and J by 4 bases, 4 bases remained unmatched. CDR3 protein: CATAGGVYNEQFF. CDR3 sequence (DNA): TGTGCCACCGCGGGGGGAGTGTACAATGAGCAGTTCTTC. Based on the CDR3 plus reference TRBV15 and TRBJ2-1, the full variable domain is DAMVIQNPRYQVTQFGKPVTLSCSQTLNHNVMYWYQQKSSQAPKLLFHYYDKDFNNEADTPDNFQSRRPNTSFCFLDIRSPGLGDTAMYLCATAGGVYNEQFFGPGTRLTVL.

For the CDR3, the DNA is TGCGCCAGCAGCCAAGAGGGGGGTAACGCGGGCGATACGCAGTATTTT. Its protein product is CASSQEGGNAGDTQYF. The chain combines TRBV4-1 with TRBJ2-3, with D perhaps matching TRBD2 (6 bases). Germline V CDR1 and CDR2: MGHRA, YSYEKL. The length of the CDR3 is 16 residues. Trimming pared 0 bases from V and 6 bases from J, leaving 16 bases between.

V is TRBV5-5 and J is TRBJ2-7; D is uncertain. V lost 4 bases and J 1 base, leaving 15 bases between the germline ends. Germline V CDR1 and CDR2: SGHKS, YYEKEE (reference sequence). The CDR3 contains 15 residues. CDR3 nucleotide sequence: TGTGCCAGCAGCCCGCCGGCCGGTCTATCCTACGAGCAGTACTTC. Protein sequence: CASSPPAGLSYEQYF. The full variable domain, completed using reference TRBV5-5 and TRBJ2-7, is DAGVTQSPTHLIKTRGQQVTLRCSPISGHKSVSWYQQVLGQGPQFIFQYYEKEERGRGNFPDRFSARQFPNYSSELNVNALLLGDSALYLCASSPPAGLSYEQYFGPGTRLTVT.

The CDR3: CSAREDRGRQPQHF. The CDR3 nucleotides read TGCAGTGCTAGAGAGGACAGGGGACGTCAGCCCCAGCATTTT. The chain has TRBV20-1 and TRBJ1-5, with TRBD1 identical over 9 bases. This CDR3 region has 14 residues. The germline gives CDR1 DFQATT, CDR2 SNEGSKA (reference sequence). V shed 0 bases, J shed 6 bases, and the junction held 3 bases outside the gene matches.

This chain links TRBV7-6 with TRBJ2-7; D unclear. Looked up from germline, CDR1 is SGHVS and CDR2 is FNYEAQ. Trimming took 1 base from V and 1 from J, leaving 14 bases between them. The CDR3 is 16 residues long. The CDR3 bases are TGTGCCAGCAGCTTAGTTAGATCGGACGGATCCTACGAGCAGTACTTC. Translating gives CASSLVRSDGSYEQYF. The variable domain in full, with the rest retrieved from reference TRBV7-6 and TRBJ2-7, is GAGVSQSPRYKVTKRGQDVALRCDPISGHVSLYWYRQALGQGPEFLTYFNYEAQQDKSGLPNDRFSAERPEGSISTLTIQRTEQRDSAMYRCASSLVRSDGSYEQYFGPGTRLTVT.

This clonotype was seen repeatedly, ten times or more. V gene TRBV7-6 combines with J gene TRBJ1-1, with a weak D call TRBD1 (6 bases). CDR1 SGHVS and CDR2 FNYEAQ come from the germline V gene. The CDR3 runs 13 residues. V lost 5 bases, J lost 3 bases, and 10 bases lay in between. The CDR3: CASSPQGYTEAFF. CDR3 bases: TGTGCCAGCAGCCCACAGGGTTACACTGAAGCTTTCTTT.

A few counts support this clonotype. V is TRBV10-3 and J is TRBJ2-3, with D unresolved. This CDR3 has 12 amino acids. The V gene's germline CDR1 is ENHRY and CDR2 SYGVKD. The V gene lost 3 bases and the J gene lost 6 bases, with 7 bases spanning the gap. The CDR3 sequence: CAISDFPDTQYF. The CDR3 nucleotides read TGTGCCATCAGTGATTTTCCCGATACGCAGTATTTT.

In this sample, this clonotype turned up a few times. The V call is TRBV7-9, the J call TRBJ1-2; 10 bases align to TRBD1. Unmatched junction bases numbered 4, after V lost 4 bases and J lost 5 bases. The CDR3 length is 14 residues. Per germline, CDR1 SEHNR and CDR2 FQNEAQ (reference sequence). The CDR3 protein is CASSSRDRGYGYTF. The DNA for the CDR3 is TGTGCCAGCAGCTCCCGGGACAGGGGTTATGGCTACACCTTC.

This rearrangement joins TRBV12-5 to TRBJ2-5; tentatively, D is TRBD1 or TRBD2 (5 bases each). V gave up 5 bases and J gave up 5 bases, with 12 bases separating them. The CDR3 spans 13 residues. Germline assignment: CDR1 LGHNT and CDR2 FRNRAP. CDR3 protein: CASGIGTRETQYF. The CDR3, as DNA: TGTGCTAGTGGTATAGGGACGAGGGAGACCCAGTACTTC.

As regards this clonotype: Germline is not matched at one junction end, which may reflect a read error. The V call is TRBV4-2, the J call TRBJ1-2; D remains ambiguous. Germline CDR1 is LGHNA and CDR2 is YNFKEQ. CDR3 length equals 15 residues. Here the CDR3 DNA reads TGTGCCAGCAGCCAAGATCTAGAGGGCAACTGTGGCTACACCTTC. Translated, it gives CASSQDLEGNCGYTF.

This clonotype was observed a few times. The J gene is TRBJ1-1, the V gene TRBV5-6; TRBD1 agrees at 7 bases. Germline V gene data show CDR1 as SGHDT and CDR2 as YYEEEE. J lost 10 bases, V lost 2 bases, and 8 bases had no gene match. The CDR3 extends over 13 amino acids. The CDR3 is CASSLSGTGAAFF. The CDR3 nucleotides read TGTGCCAGCAGCTTATCGGGCACAGGGGCAGCTTTCTTT.

This clonotype was counted between two and nine times. This chain links TRBV7-9 with TRBJ2-3; TRBD1 is a possible D gene (6 bases). The V gene lost 8 bases and the J gene lost 4 bases, with 10 bases spanning the gap. Germline values: CDR1 SEHNR, CDR2 FQNEAQ (reference sequence). CDR3 size: 12 residues. CDR3 sequence (DNA): TGTGCCAGCGATACAGGGCCAGATACGCAGTATTTT. Protein: CASDTGPDTQYF.

This clonotype was counted a few times. This sequence joins TRBV5-1 and TRBJ2-5; 7 nucleotides line up with TRBD1. V was clipped by 4 bases and J by 2 bases; unmatched bases: 5. In germline, CDR1 is SGHRS, CDR2 YFSETQ. This CDR3 has 14 residues. The CDR3 nucleotides are TGCGCCAGCAGCGGCCCGGGACAGCAAGAGACCCAGTACTTC. Residues: CASSGPGQQETQYF.

This sequence joins TRBV7-8 and TRBJ2-2; the match to TRBD2 covers 8 bases. The CDR3 is 17 residues long. Germline assignment: CDR1 SGHVS and CDR2 FQNEAQ. V shed 6 bases, J shed 3 bases, and the junction held 12 bases outside the gene matches. CDR3 region: CASSPPLSGADTGELFF. The CDR3 DNA follows: TGTGCCAGCAGTCCACCTCTTAGCGGGGCGGACACCGGGGAGCTGTTTTTT.

This chain joins TRBV2 and TRBJ2-3, with TRBD1 matching over 7 bases. This CDR3 comprises 15 residues. Germline CDR1 SNHLY, CDR2 FYNNEI. V lost 6 bases to trimming and J lost 3 bases; unmatched junction nucleotides: 9. DNA of the CDR3: TGTGCCAGCAGGGAAAACAGGGGTTGGACAGATACGCAGTATTTT. It specifies CASRENRGWTDTQYF.

The chain recombines TRBV23-1 with TRBJ2-3, with 9 bases identical to TRBD2. TRBV23-1 is an open reading frame whose function is uncertain. The CDR3 is made up of 15 amino acids. Unmatched junction bases numbered 6, after V lost 4 bases and J lost 4 bases. The CDR3 here is CASSPIGTSPDTQYF. For the CDR3, the DNA is TGCGCCAGCAGTCCAATTGGGACTAGCCCAGATACGCAGTATTTT.